The present entry profiles one T cell receptor (beta chain) with its context. This specimen belongs to a study of control samples from healthy donors and cancer patients. Assay used: immunoSEQ multiplex PCR; TCRdb lists only in-frame clones, some missing. Of about 120,000 clones listed, 88% are singletons. V was pared by 4 bases and J by 6 bases, with 10 bases between. Germline V gene lookup returns CDR1 SGHDN and CDR2 FVKESK. This CDR3 spans 14 amino acids. The specimen was blood. The chain has TRBV14 and TRBJ1-6; D not resolved. The sequence was obtained from a man between 40 and 49 years old in good health. CDR3 sequence (DNA): TGTGCCAGCAGCCGAGAAATGGGTAATTCACCCCTCCACTTT. Translation gives CASSREMGNSPLHF.